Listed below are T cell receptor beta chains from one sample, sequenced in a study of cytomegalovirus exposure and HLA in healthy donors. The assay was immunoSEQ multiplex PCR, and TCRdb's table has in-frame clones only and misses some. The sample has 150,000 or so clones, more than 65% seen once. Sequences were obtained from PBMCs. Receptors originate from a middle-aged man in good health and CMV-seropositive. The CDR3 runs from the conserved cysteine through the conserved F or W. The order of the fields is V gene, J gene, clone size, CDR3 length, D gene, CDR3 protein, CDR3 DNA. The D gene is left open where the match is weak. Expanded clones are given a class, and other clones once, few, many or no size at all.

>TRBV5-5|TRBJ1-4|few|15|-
CASSNPPGQGEKLFF
TGTGCCAGCAGCAACCCCCCAGGGCAAGGTGAAAAACTGTTTTTT
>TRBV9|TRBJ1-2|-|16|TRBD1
CASSNRGIRGDYGYTF
TGTGCCAGCTCGAACAGGGGGATTAGGGGCGACTATGGCTACACCTTC
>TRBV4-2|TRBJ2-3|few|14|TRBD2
CASSKAGGTDTQYF
TGTGCCAGCAGCAAAGCGGGGGGCACAGATACGCAGTATTTT
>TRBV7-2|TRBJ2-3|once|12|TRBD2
CASSPSGRTQYF
TGTGCCAGCAGCCCTAGCGGGAGAACGCAGTATTTT
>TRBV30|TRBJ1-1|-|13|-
CAWRVQGGTEAFF
TGTGCCTGGAGGGTCCAGGGAGGGACTGAAGCTTTCTTT
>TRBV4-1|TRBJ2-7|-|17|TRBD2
CASSQEAVVAGYYEQYF
TGCGCCAGCAGCCAAGAGGCGGTAGTAGCGGGATACTACGAGCAGTACTTC
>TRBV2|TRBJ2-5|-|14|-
CAIGDFPQQETQYF
TGTGCCATCGGGGACTTTCCCCAGCAAGAGACCCAGTACTTC
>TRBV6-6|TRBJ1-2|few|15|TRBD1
CASSYPGQGSYGYTF
TGTGCCAGCAGTTACCCGGGACAGGGGAGTTATGGCTACACCTTC
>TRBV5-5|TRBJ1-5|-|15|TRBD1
CASSSGQSSNQPQHF
TGTGCCAGCAGCTCGGGACAGAGTAGCAATCAGCCCCAGCATTTT
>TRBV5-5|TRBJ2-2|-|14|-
CASSLAGNTGELFF
TGTGCCAGCAGCTTGGCGGGGAACACCGGGGAGCTGTTTTTT
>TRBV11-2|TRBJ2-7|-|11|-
CASSPHYEQYF
TGTGCCAGCAGCCCCCACTACGAGCAGTACTTC
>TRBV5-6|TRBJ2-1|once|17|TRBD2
CASGFLEGSWTSGAGFF
TGTGCCAGCGGGTTCTTGGAGGGTTCCTGGACTAGCGGGGCAGGGTTCTTC
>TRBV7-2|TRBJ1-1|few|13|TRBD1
CASSLVEQGMTFF
TGTGCCAGCAGCTTAGTCGAACAGGGGATGACTTTCTTT
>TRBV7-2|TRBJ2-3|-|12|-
CASSPPGDTQYF
TGTGCCAGCAGCCCCCCGGGAGATACGCAGTATTTT
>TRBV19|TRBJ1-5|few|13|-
CASSIGGAQPQHF
TGTGCCAGTAGTATCGGGGGGGCTCAGCCCCAGCATTTT
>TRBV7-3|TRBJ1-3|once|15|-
CASSPSPGRGNTIYF
TGTGCCAGCAGCCCCAGCCCGGGGAGAGGAAACACCATATATTTT
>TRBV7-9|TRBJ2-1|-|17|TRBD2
CASSFPQREGLYNEQFF
TGTGCCAGCAGCTTTCCCCAGCGGGAGGGCCTCTACAATGAGCAGTTCTTC
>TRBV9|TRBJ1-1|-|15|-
CASSVVGQMNTEAFF
TGTGCCAGCAGCGTAGTAGGACAGATGAACACTGAAGCTTTCTTT
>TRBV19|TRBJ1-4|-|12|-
CASSHSAEKLFF
TGTGCCAGTAGTCACAGTGCTGAAAAACTGTTTTTT
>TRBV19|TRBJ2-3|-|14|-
CASSIGQATDTQYF
TGTGCCAGTAGTATTGGGCAGGCCACAGATACGCAGTATTTT
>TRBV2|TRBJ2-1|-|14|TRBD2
CASGEGLAVNEQFF
TGTGCCAGCGGGGAGGGACTAGCTGTGAATGAGCAGTTCTTC
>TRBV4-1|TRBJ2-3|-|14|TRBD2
CASSQVLAGTTQYF
TGCGCCAGCAGCCAAGTTTTAGCGGGGACTACGCAGTATTTT
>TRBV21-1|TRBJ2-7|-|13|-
CASSKEDPREQYF
TGTGCCAGCAGCAAAGAAGACCCTAGAGAGCAGTACTTC
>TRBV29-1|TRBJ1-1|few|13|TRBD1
CSVPWTGNTEAFF
TGCAGCGTACCTTGGACAGGCAACACTGAAGCTTTCTTT
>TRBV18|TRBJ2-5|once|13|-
CASSPNNRETQYF
TGTGCCAGCTCACCGAATAATCGGGAGACCCAGTACTTC
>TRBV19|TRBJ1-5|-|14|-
CASSEQASNQPQHF
TGTGCCAGTAGTGAACAGGCAAGCAATCAGCCCCAGCATTTT
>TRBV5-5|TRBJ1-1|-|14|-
CASSLYRQNTEAFF
TGTGCCAGCAGCTTGTATAGACAGAACACTGAAGCTTTCTTT
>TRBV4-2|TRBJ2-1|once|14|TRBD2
CASSSGLAGVEQFF
TGTGCCAGCTCGAGCGGACTAGCGGGAGTGGAGCAGTTCTTC
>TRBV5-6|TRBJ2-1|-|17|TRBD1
CASSGGTGAKSYNEQFF
TGTGCCAGCAGCGGCGGGACAGGGGCTAAATCCTACAATGAGCAGTTCTTC
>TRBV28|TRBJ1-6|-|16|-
CASSLYPTASNSPLHF
TGTGCCAGCAGTTTATACCCGACAGCCTCTAATTCACCCCTCCACTTT
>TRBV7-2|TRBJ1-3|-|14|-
CASSLETRGNTIYF
TGTGCCAGCAGCTTAGAAACTCGTGGAAACACCATATATTTT
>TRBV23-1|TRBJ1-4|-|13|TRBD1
CASQGQGREKLFF
TGCGCCAGCCAGGGACAGGGACGGGAAAAACTGTTTTTT
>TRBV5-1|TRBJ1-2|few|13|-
CASSLEAVNGYTF
TGCGCCAGCAGCTTGGAAGCGGTAAACGGCTACACCTTC
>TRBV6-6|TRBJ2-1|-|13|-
CASRRQDYNEQFF
TGTGCCAGCAGACGACAGGACTACAATGAGCAGTTCTTC
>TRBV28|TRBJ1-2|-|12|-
CASSLSGYGYTF
TGTGCCAGCAGTTTATCAGGCTATGGCTACACCTTC
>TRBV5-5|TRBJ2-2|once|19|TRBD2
CASSLTGLAGGPLSGELFF
TGTGCCAGCAGCTTAACGGGACTAGCGGGAGGGCCCCTCTCCGGGGAGCTGTTTTTT
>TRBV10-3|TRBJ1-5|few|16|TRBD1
CAISAAGGLNNQPQHF
TGTGCCATCAGTGCCGCAGGGGGCTTAAACAATCAGCCCCAGCATTTT